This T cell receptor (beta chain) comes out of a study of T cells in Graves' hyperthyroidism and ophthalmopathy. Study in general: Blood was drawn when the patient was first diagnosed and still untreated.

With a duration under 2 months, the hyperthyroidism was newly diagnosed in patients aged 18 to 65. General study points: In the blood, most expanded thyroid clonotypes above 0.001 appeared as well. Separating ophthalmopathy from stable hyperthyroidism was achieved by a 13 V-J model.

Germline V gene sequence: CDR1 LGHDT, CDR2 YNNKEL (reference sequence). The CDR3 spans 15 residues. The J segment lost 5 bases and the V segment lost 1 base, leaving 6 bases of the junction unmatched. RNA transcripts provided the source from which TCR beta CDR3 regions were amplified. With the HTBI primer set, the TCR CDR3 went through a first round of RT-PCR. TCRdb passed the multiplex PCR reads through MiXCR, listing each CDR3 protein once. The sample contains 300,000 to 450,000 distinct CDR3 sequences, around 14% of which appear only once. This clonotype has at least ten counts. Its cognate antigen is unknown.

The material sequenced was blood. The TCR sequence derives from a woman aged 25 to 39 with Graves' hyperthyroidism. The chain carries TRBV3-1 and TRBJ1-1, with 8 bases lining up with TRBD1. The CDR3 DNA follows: TGTGCCAGCAGCCAAGGCGGACAGGGAGGGACTGAAGCTTTCTTT. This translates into CASSQGGQGGTEAFF.